This T cell receptor (beta chain) was sequenced during a study of T cell repertoires in cytomegalovirus infection. Across the whole study: Indications of both CMV infection and matching HLA type were provided by public TCR beta signatures. General observations from the study: Dominant in the ex vivo response were TCR beta clonotypes restricted by HLA-C and specific for CMV.

This clonotype occurred a few times. The antigen remains unidentified. TCRdb analysed the reads with MiXCR anew, one entry per CDR3 protein. The sample consists of more than 150,000 distinct CDR3 sequences, 17% of them appearing once. Germline V CDR1 and CDR2: SGHTA, FQGNSA. V gave up 5 bases and J gave up 4 bases, with 17 bases separating them. The CDR3 runs to 15 residues. Sequencing was performed on CD8+ T cells from PBMCs. This receptor was taken from a human donor in good health (CMV status not recorded). Some clones in this sample may be carry-over from other donors' samples. The rearrangement links TRBV7-2 to TRBJ1-2; a weak D match, TRBD1 (5 bases). In DNA, the CDR3 is TGTGCCAGCAGCCCAGCCCCGACAGAAATCTATGGCTACACCTTC. The encoded protein is CASSPAPTEIYGYTF.